The next 7 T cell receptor beta chains were all read from a single sample in a study of T cell responses to AZD1222 COVID-19 vaccine. Here immunoSEQ multiplex PCR was the method, and the copy in TCRdb shows in-frame clones only, minus some. This sample carries about 160,000 clones, 70% to 90% of them seen once, and the ten largest clones take about 4.5%. The sequenced sample was peripheral blood, obtained 28 days after the second AZD1222 dose. The receptors come from an adult who received the AZD1222 COVID-19 vaccine.

The CDR3 DNA follows: TGTGCCAGCAGTTATCACCCTCAGAACACTGAAGCTTTCTTT. Its protein product is CASSYHPQNTEAFF. This chain joins TRBV6-2 or TRBV6-3 and TRBJ1-1, with D uncertain. Between the trimmed V and J ends, which lost 3 bases and 1 base, there was a span of 9 bases. CDR1 and CDR2 from the germline V gene are MNHEY and SVGEGT. The CDR3 length is 14 residues.

This rearrangement joins TRBV6-5 to TRBJ1-1; TRBD1 matches at 7 bases. The CDR3 is 14 residues long. V was clipped by 5 bases and J by 6 bases; unmatched bases: 9. Per germline, CDR1 MNHEY and CDR2 SVGAGI. CDR3 bases: TGTGCCAGCAGTAAAACTGACAGGGAGGCTGAAGCTTTCTTT. Translated, it gives CASSKTDREAEAFF.

The chain employs TRBV2 and TRBJ1-1, with D hard to call. This CDR3 is built from 11 residues. With 5 bases removed from V and 7 bases from J, the gap between germline ends came to 8 bases. Germline CDR1 SNHLY, CDR2 FYNNEI. The CDR3 sequence: CASSYIFEAFF. In DNA form, the CDR3 reads TGTGCCAGCAGTTATATTTTTGAAGCTTTCTTT.

The gene calls are TRBV7-9 and TRBJ2-7; tentative D call: TRBD1 (5 bases). The CDR3 consists of 14 residues. V was pared by 1 base and J by 3 bases, with 10 bases between. Germline loops: CDR1 SEHNR, CDR2 FQNEAQ (reference sequence). CDR3: CASSLGQGFYEQYF. The CDR3, as DNA: TGTGCCAGCAGCTTAGGGCAGGGCTTCTACGAGCAGTACTTC.

The chain combines TRBV7-8 with TRBJ1-6; D is uncertain. Trimming removed 8 bases at V and 7 bases at J, with 9 bases between. This CDR3 region has 12 residues. From germline, CDR1 is SGHVS and CDR2 FQNEAQ. CDR3 DNA: TGTGCCAGCTCCTTACACAATTCACCCCTCCACTTT. It specifies CASSLHNSPLHF.

The rearrangement links TRBV6-5 to TRBJ1-6, with D tentatively TRBD1 (5 bases). CDR3 length: 14 residues. Between the trimmed V and J ends, which lost 6 bases and 5 bases, there was a span of 11 bases. Germline CDR1 is MNHEY and CDR2 is SVGAGI. CDR3 coding DNA: TGTGCCAGCAGGCTACAGGTCGATAATTCACCCCTCCACTTT. Its translation is CASRLQVDNSPLHF.

The chain joins TRBV10-2 to TRBJ2-7, with D unclear. CDR1 is WSHSY and CDR2 is SAAADI in the germline V gene. Between the trimmed V and J ends, which lost 8 bases and 0 bases, there was a span of 11 bases. CDR3 size: 13 residues. The CDR3 coding sequence is TGCGCCAGCTCTTATCAGGTCTCCTACGAGCAGTACTTC. Translated: CASSYQVSYEQYF.